The 8 T cell receptor beta chains listed next were all sequenced from one sample in a study of regulatory T cells in long-lasting Graves disease. With iRepertoire HTBI primers and Arm-PCR of CDR3 regions, TCR beta libraries were built. TCRdb re-called the multiplex PCR reads with MiXCR, one entry per CDR3 protein. This table holds 450,000 to 600,000 distinct CDR3 sequences, approximately 13% found once. Documented time point: newly diagnosed GD, antithyroid drugs for less than 3 months. Preparation of the TCR library used RNA extracted from PBMCs. The same sample was also used in a study of T cells in Graves' hyperthyroidism and ophthalmopathy.

Sequenced material: peripheral blood mononuclear cells (PBMCs), taken at new diagnosis, from a patient treated with antithyroid drugs. The receptors shown here come from a man aged 25-45 years with Graves disease.

In the case of this clonotype: Because the CDR3 is missing its conserved closing phenylalanine or tryptophan, this is likely a read error. This chain uses TRBV12-3 or TRBV12-4 with TRBJ2-6; D gene uncertain. Trimming left V 0 bases short and J 4 bases short, with 1 base between. The CDR3 totals 13 residues. CDR3 nucleotides: TGTGCCAGCAGTTTAGCGGGGGCCAACGTCCTGACTTCC. Its protein is CASSLAGANVLTS.

Ten or more counts support this clonotype. This chain connects TRBV20-1 to TRBJ2-1; D possibly uses TRBD1 or TRBD2 (6 bases each). The germline V gene has CDR1 DFQATT and CDR2 SNEGSKA (reference sequence). V lost 3 bases, J lost 0 bases, and 12 bases lay in between. CDR3 length: 15 amino acids. CDR3: CSARRGGSSYNEQFF. The CDR3 DNA is TGCAGTGCTAGGAGAGGGGGGAGCTCCTACAATGAGCAGTTCTTC.

This clonotype was observed once. The chain employs TRBV12-3 or TRBV12-4 and TRBJ2-1; 13 bases map to TRBD2. The J segment lost 3 bases and the V segment lost 1 base, leaving 6 bases of the junction unmatched. CDR3 length equals 18 residues. CDR3 DNA: TGTGCCAGCAGTTTAGGGACTAGCGGGAGTCAAAGCTACAATGAGCAGTTCTTC. It codes for CASSLGTSGSQSYNEQFF.

CDR3 in DNA: TGTGCCTGGAGGGGGCCCAACGTCCTGACTTTC. Its protein product is CAWRGPNVLTF. The chain links TRBV30 to TRBJ2-6; possibly TRBD1 for D (5 bases). Germline V lookup: CDR1 GTSNPN, CDR2 SVGIG (reference sequence). The CDR3 runs to 11 residues. Trimming took off 3 bases at V and 8 bases at J, with 5 bases between the two ends.

There are a few counts of this clonotype. A single base separates this from a much larger clone, so it may be a read error. The genes are TRBV2 and TRBJ2-3, with 10 bases aligning to TRBD2. The CDR3 covers 16 residues. V was pared by 11 bases and J by 0 bases, with 11 bases of the junction left unmatched. CDR1 and CDR2 from the germline V gene are SNHLY and FYNNEI. CDR3 amino acids: CAGGAETSGSTDTQYF. The CDR3 nucleotides are TGTGCCGGCGGCGCCGAGACTAGCGGGAGCACAGATACGCAGTATTTT.

V gene TRBV3-1 combines with J gene TRBJ1-3, with TRBD1 matching 8 bases. CDR1 is LGHDT and CDR2 is YNNKEL in the germline V gene (reference sequence). Unmatched junction bases numbered 11, after V lost 1 base and J lost 6 bases. This CDR3 contains 17 residues. In DNA, the CDR3 is TGTGCCAGCAGCCAAGTGTCAGGACAGGGCAATATAAACACCATATATTTT. Translating it yields CASSQVSGQGNINTIYF.

The chain recombines TRBV29-1 with TRBJ2-2, with D possibly matching TRBD2 (5 bases). V was shortened by 6 bases and J by 5 bases, with 19 bases between the two germline ends. The CDR3 has 15 amino acids. Germline V gene sequence: CDR1 SQVTM, CDR2 ANQGSEA. CDR3 sequence reads: CSVRSGKVRTGELFF. CDR3 bases: TGCAGCGTGAGGTCGGGGAAGGTGCGGACCGGGGAGCTGTTTTTT.

This clonotype was counted at least ten times. The chain recombines TRBV29-1 with TRBJ2-3, with unresolved D. V was pared by 6 bases and J by 7 bases, with 14 bases between. The CDR3 covers 12 residues. Germline CDR1 and CDR2: SQVTM and ANQGSEA. The CDR3 nucleotides read TGCAGCGTGCCCGGCCTAGGAAATACGCAGTATTTT. Its translation: CSVPGLGNTQYF.